Below, 11 T cell receptor beta chains from the same sample are listed, as sequenced in a study of T cell changes during pregnancy in multiple sclerosis. Repertoires were generated with immunoSEQ multiplex PCR, while TCRdb's copy carries only in-frame clones and drops some. The sample yields tens of thousands of clones, around 92% seen once. Material: CD8+ T cells from peripheral blood mononuclear cells, obtained before pregnancy. Source of these receptors: a female donor with multiple sclerosis, enrolled in a pregnancy study.

The rearrangement uses TRBV27 and TRBJ2-7; D may be TRBD1 (6 bases). The germline CDR1 and CDR2 sequences are MNHEY and SMNVEV (reference sequence). This CDR3 comprises 13 residues. V gave up 8 bases and J gave up 0 bases, with 11 bases separating them. CDR3 sequence (DNA): TGTGCCAGCGCGAGGACAGTCTCCTACGAGCAGTACTTC. Its protein product is CASARTVSYEQYF.

V gene TRBV28 combines with J gene TRBJ1-4; TRBD1 matches at 8 bases. The germline V gene encodes CDR1 MDHEN and CDR2 SYDVKM. With 5 bases clipped from V and 0 bases from J, the junction kept 17 bases outside the gene matches. This CDR3 comprises 20 residues. The CDR3 nucleotides are TGTGCCAGCAGTCCCACCGTCCGCAGGGGGCAAATTGCAACTAATGAAAAACTGTTTTTT. Its translation: CASSPTVRRGQIATNEKLFF.

This chain uses TRBV6-1 with TRBJ2-7; 14 bases are a match to TRBD2. CDR1 MNHNS and CDR2 SASEGT come from the germline V gene. CDR3 size: 14 residues. V was clipped by 3 bases and J by 9 bases; unmatched bases: 4. For the CDR3, the DNA is TGTGCCAGCAGTGATGGGGGACTAGCGGGGGTGCAGTACTTC. It is translated as CASSDGGLAGVQYF.

The chain is built from TRBV11-2 and TRBJ1-3; D may be TRBD1 (5 bases). Between the trimmed V and J ends, which lost 5 bases and 0 bases, there was a span of 11 bases. The CDR3 has 15 residues. Germline V gives CDR1 SGHAT, CDR2 FQNNGV. CDR3 protein: CASSGDQGSGNTIYF. The DNA of the CDR3 is TGTGCCAGCAGCGGAGACCAGGGCTCTGGAAACACCATATATTTT.

This chain joins TRBV5-1 and TRBJ2-3, with 9 bases that match TRBD1. Germline V gene data show CDR1 as SGHRS and CDR2 as YFSETQ. This CDR3 spans 15 amino acids. With V trimmed by 1 base and J by 6 bases, 6 bases remained unmatched. CDR3 sequence: CASSLRDRAPDTQYF. The CDR3 DNA sequence: TGCGCCAGCAGCTTGCGGGACAGGGCACCGGATACGCAGTATTTT.

V and J are TRBV27 and TRBJ2-5, with 14 positions matching TRBD2. This CDR3 is 17 amino acids long. Losses at the gene ends were 5 bases for V and 5 bases for J; bases not matched to a gene: 10. Per germline, CDR1 MNHEY and CDR2 SMNVEV (reference sequence). CDR3 region: CASSPRLAGGFIETQYF. In DNA form, the CDR3 reads TGTGCCAGCAGTCCCCGACTAGCGGGAGGGTTTATCGAGACCCAGTACTTC.

This chain links TRBV27 with TRBJ2-2; 13 nucleotides line up with TRBD2. CDR1 and CDR2 (germline): MNHEY, SMNVEV (reference sequence). The V segment lost 4 bases and the J segment 3 bases; nucleotides outside the gene matches: 8. The CDR3 has 18 amino acids. CDR3 in DNA: TGTGCCAGCAGTTCTCCGGGACTAGCGGGAACGTACACCGGGGAGCTGTTTTTT. This codes for CASSSPGLAGTYTGELFF.

Details on this clone: This same CDR3 is encoded by further DNA sequences in the sample. The CDR3 bases are TGTGCCAGCAGCCCAGGGTCCCTACGGAACACTGAAGCTTTCTTT. Translating it yields CASSPGSLRNTEAFF. The chain couples TRBV7-2 to TRBJ1-1, with D possibly matching TRBD1 (5 bases). V lost 5 bases, J lost 1 base, and 14 bases lay in between. Germline V gives CDR1 SGHTA, CDR2 FQGNSA. The CDR3 consists of 15 residues.

This chain links TRBV27 with TRBJ1-2; TRBD1 matches at 11 bases. J lost 8 bases, V lost 8 bases, and 13 bases had no gene match. The CDR3 is made up of 15 amino acids. The V gene's germline CDR1 is MNHEY and CDR2 SMNVEV (reference sequence). The CDR3 loop is CASGLLRTGGDGYTF. DNA of the CDR3: TGTGCCAGCGGCCTCCTAAGGACAGGGGGCGACGGCTACACCTTC.

The gene calls are TRBV15 and TRBJ2-1; 7 bases are shared with TRBD2. In germline, CDR1 is LNHNV, CDR2 YYDKDF (reference sequence). The CDR3 loop spans 12 amino acids. J lost 5 bases, V lost 5 bases, and 0 bases had no gene match. CDR3 residues: CATSGGDNEQFF. In nucleotides, the CDR3 is TGTGCCACCAGCGGGGGGGACAATGAGCAGTTCTTC.

The table lists this clone with a count of one. This rearrangement joins TRBV9 to TRBJ1-3, with unresolved D. V was trimmed by 0 bases and J by 0 bases, leaving 13 bases between them. CDR3 size: 17 residues. The V gene's germline CDR1 is SGDLS and CDR2 YYNGEE. The CDR3 DNA follows: TGTGCCAGCAGCGTAGAAGAGACACCCATCTCTGGAAACACCATATATTTT. It encodes CASSVEETPISGNTIYF.